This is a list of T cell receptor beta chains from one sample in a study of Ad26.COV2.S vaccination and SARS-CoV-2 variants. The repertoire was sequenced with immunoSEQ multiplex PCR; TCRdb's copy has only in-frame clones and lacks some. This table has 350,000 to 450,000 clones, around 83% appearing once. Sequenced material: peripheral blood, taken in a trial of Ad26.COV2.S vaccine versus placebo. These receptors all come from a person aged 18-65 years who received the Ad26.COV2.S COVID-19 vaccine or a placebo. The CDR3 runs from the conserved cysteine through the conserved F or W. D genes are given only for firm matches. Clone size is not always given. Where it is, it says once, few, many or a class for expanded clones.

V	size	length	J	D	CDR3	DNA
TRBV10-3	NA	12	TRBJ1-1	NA	CAIRKGDTEAFF	TGTGCCATACGAAAGGGGGACACTGAAGCTTTCTTT
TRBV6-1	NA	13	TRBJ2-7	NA	CASSEFLAYEQYF	TGTGCCAGCAGTGAGTTTCTAGCCTACGAGCAGTACTTC
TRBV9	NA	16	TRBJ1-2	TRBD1	CASSVSRTGGAYGYTF	TGTGCCAGCAGCGTTAGTAGGACAGGGGGCGCCTATGGCTACACCTTC
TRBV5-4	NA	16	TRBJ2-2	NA	CASSLISVANTGELFF	TGTGCCAGCAGCTTAATCAGTGTCGCGAACACCGGGGAGCTGTTTTTT
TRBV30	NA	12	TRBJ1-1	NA	CAPLLWGTEAFF	TGTGCCCCTTTGCTCTGGGGCACTGAAGCTTTCTTT
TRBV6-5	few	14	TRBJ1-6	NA	CASRMTAGNSPLHF	TGTGCCAGCAGGATGACAGCGGGCAATTCACCCCTCCACTTT
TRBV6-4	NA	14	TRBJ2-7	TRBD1	CASTPVTGQYEQYF	TGTGCCAGCACCCCGGTGACAGGGCAATACGAGCAGTACTTC
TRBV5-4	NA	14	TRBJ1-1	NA	CASSLGQGGTQAFF	TGTGCCAGCAGCTTGGGTCAGGGTGGTACTCAAGCTTTCTTT
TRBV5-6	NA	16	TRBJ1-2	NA	CASSLGLATEHYGYTF	TGTGCCAGCAGCTTGGGACTCGCGACAGAACATTATGGCTACACCTTC
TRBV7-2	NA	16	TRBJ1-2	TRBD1	CASSLGFGQGYYGYTF	TGTGCCAGCAGCTTAGGTTTCGGACAGGGCTACTATGGCTACACCTTC
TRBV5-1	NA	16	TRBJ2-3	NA	CASSLARTESTDTQYF	TGCGCCAGCAGCTTGGCCAGGACAGAAAGCACAGATACGCAGTATTTT
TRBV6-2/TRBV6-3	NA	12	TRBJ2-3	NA	CASSYGVGTQYF	TGTGCCAGCAGTTACGGCGTGGGTACGCAGTATTTT
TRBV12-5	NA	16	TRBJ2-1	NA	CASGPLAGNPYNEQFF	TGTGCTAGTGGACCCCTTGCAGGGAACCCCTACAATGAGCAGTTCTTC
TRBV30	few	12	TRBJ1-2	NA	CAWSVRPDGYTF	TGTGCCTGGAGTGTAAGGCCGGATGGCTACACCTTC
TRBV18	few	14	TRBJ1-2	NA	CASSPAGNHYGYTF	TGTGCCAGCTCACCAGCGGGGAATCACTATGGCTACACCTTC
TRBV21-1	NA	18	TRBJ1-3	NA	CASSPRKEQPTSGNTIYF	TGTGCCAGCAGCCCCAGGAAAGAGCAACCGACATCTGGAAACACCATATATTTT
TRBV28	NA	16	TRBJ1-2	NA	CASSLWGRTANYGYTF	TGTGCCAGCAGTTTATGGGGCCGGACAGCTAACTATGGCTACACCTTC
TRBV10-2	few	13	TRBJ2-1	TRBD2	CASRGVSYNEQFF	TGCGCCAGCCGGGGGGTCTCCTACAATGAGCAGTTCTTC
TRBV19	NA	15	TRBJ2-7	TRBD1	CASSIAQGRVGEQYF	TGTGCCAGTAGTATAGCACAGGGGCGGGTTGGTGAGCAGTACTTC
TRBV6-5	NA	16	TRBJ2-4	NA	CASSYHRDAAKNIQYF	TGTGCCAGCAGTTATCACAGGGACGCGGCCAAAAACATTCAGTACTTC
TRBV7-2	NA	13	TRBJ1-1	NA	CASSRGMNTEAFF	TGTGCCAGCAGCCGGGGAATGAACACTGAAGCTTTCTTT
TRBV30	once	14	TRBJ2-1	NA	CAGHRRGVYNEQFF	TGTGCCGGACACCGGAGAGGAGTATACAATGAGCAGTTCTTC
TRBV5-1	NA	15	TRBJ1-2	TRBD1	CASSPRGGINYGYTF	TGCGCCAGCAGCCCCAGGGGGGGGATTAACTATGGCTACACCTTC
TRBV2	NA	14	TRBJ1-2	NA	CASSPRGYGYGYTF	TGTGCCAGCAGTCCCAGGGGTTACGGCTATGGCTACACCTTC
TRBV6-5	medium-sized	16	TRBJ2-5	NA	CASSYSGGALGETQYF	TGTGCCAGCAGTTACTCTGGAGGCGCTCTAGGAGAGACCCAGTACTTC
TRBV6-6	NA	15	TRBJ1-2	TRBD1	CASSPDRGLIYGYTF	TGTGCCAGCAGTCCGGACAGGGGGCTAATCTATGGCTACACCTTC
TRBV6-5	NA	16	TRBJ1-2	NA	CASSYSNTPREGGYTF	TGTGCCAGCAGTTACTCGAATACGCCCAGGGAGGGCGGCTACACCTTC
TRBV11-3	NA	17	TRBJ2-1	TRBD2	CASSSRTSGSSYNEQFF	TGTGCCAGCAGCTCCAGAACTAGCGGGAGCTCCTACAATGAGCAGTTCTTC
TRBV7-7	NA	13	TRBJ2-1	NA	CASSPGLRDEQFF	TGTGCCAGCAGCCCGGGACTGAGGGATGAGCAGTTCTTC
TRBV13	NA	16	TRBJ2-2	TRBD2	CASSLSSGGWTGELFF	TGTGCCAGCAGCCTATCCAGCGGGGGGTGGACCGGGGAGCTGTTTTTT
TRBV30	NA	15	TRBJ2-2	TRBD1	CAWAGQGTSGRELFF	TGTGCCTGGGCGGGACAGGGAACGTCCGGCCGGGAGCTGTTTTTT
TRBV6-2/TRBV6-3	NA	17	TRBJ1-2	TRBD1	CASSSRDRQVPNYGYTF	TGTGCCAGCAGTTCCCGGGACAGGCAGGTTCCTAACTATGGCTACACCTTC
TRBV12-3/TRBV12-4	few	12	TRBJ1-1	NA	CASSLMGRGAFF	TGTGCCAGCAGTTTGATGGGGAGGGGAGCTTTCTTT
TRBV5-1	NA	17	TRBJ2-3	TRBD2	CASTLAGLAGATDTQYF	TGCGCCAGCACCCTCGCAGGACTAGCGGGAGCCACAGATACGCAGTATTTT
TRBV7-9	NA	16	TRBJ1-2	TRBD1	CASSPRQGADSYGYTF	TGTGCCAGCAGCCCCAGACAGGGGGCGGATAGCTATGGCTACACCTTC
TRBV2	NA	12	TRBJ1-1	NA	CASSVRSTEAFF	TGTGCCAGCAGTGTAAGGAGCACTGAAGCTTTCTTT
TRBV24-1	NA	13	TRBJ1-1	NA	CATSDFSGTEAFF	TGTGCCACCAGTGATTTCTCCGGGACTGAAGCTTTCTTT
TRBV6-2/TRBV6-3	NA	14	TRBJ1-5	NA	CASSYGGQGQPQHF	TGTGCCAGCAGTTACGGGGGGCAGGGTCAGCCCCAGCATTTT
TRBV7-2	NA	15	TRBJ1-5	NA	CASSLVSGGNQPQHF	TGTGCCAGCAGCTTAGTTTCAGGGGGCAATCAGCCCCAGCATTTT
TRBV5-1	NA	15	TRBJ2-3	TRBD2	CASSLTSGGADTQYF	TGCGCCAGCAGCTTGACTAGCGGGGGGGCAGATACGCAGTATTTT
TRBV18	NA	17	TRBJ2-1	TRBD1	CASSPWLQGDSYNEQFF	TGTGCCAGCTCACCATGGTTGCAGGGGGATTCCTACAATGAGCAGTTCTTC
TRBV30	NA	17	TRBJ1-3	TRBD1	CAWGGWSGQKPGNTIYF	TGTGCCTGGGGGGGGTGGTCGGGACAGAAGCCTGGAAACACCATATATTTT
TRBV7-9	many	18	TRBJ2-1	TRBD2	CASSLGPSLAPKNNEQFF	TGTGCCAGCAGCTTAGGACCCTCACTAGCGCCCAAAAACAATGAGCAGTTCTTC
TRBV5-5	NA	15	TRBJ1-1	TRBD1	CASSSPTGMNTEAFF	TGTGCCAGCAGCTCGCCGACAGGGATGAACACTGAAGCTTTCTTT
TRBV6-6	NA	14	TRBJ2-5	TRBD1	CASSYSTGLETQYF	TGTGCCAGCAGTTACTCGACAGGGCTCGAGACCCAGTACTTC
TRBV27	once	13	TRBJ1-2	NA	CASGLQGLYGYTF	TGTGCCAGCGGCTTACAGGGCCTCTATGGCTACACCTTC
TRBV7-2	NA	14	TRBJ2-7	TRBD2	CASSFGLGPYEQYF	TGTGCCAGCAGCTTTGGACTAGGGCCCTACGAGCAGTACTTC
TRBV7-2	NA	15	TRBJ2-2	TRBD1	CASSGAGTVTGELFF	TGTGCCAGCAGCGGAGCCGGGACAGTCACCGGGGAGCTGTTTTTT
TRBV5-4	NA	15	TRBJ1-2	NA	CASSLESGALLGYTF	TGTGCCAGCAGCTTGGAGTCAGGGGCCCTTCTTGGCTACACCTTC
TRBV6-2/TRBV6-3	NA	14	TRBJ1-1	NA	CASSGRGVLTEAFF	TGTGCCAGCAGTGGGCGGGGGGTTCTCACTGAAGCTTTCTTT
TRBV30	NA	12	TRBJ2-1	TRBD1	CAWRGQYNEQFF	TGTGCCTGGAGGGGACAGTACAATGAGCAGTTCTTC
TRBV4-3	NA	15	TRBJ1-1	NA	CASSQDPGFDTEAFF	TGCGCCAGCAGCCAAGACCCTGGGTTTGACACTGAAGCTTTCTTT
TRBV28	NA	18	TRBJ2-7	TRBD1	CASSLLPIDRGVPYEQYF	TGTGCCAGCAGTTTATTACCAATCGACAGGGGAGTCCCCTACGAGCAGTACTTC